Shown below are 28 T cell receptor beta chains from a single sample sequenced in a study of OX40 agonist ivuxolimab in advanced cancers. Profiling relied on immunoSEQ multiplex PCR, and the TCRdb table lists in-frame clones only, not all of them. This sample has more than 25,000 clones, with approximately 78% found just once. Specimen: CD4+ or CD8+ T cells sorted from blood, collected in a trial of the OX40 agonist ivuxolimab. The source is an adult with an advanced solid tumor such as melanoma, head and neck, liver or kidney cancer.

Details on this clone: At one boundary the junction diverges from the germline segment, which might be a read error. The gene calls are TRBV7-9 and TRBJ1-1; D unclear. Germline V gene lookup returns CDR1 SEHNR and CDR2 FQNEAQ (reference sequence). This CDR3 comprises 15 residues. The CDR3 sequence: CASILWGGRNTEAFF. The DNA of the CDR3 is TGTGCCAGCATCTTATGGGGAGGAAGGAACACTGAAGCTTTCTTT.

CDR3 sequence (DNA): TGTGCCCAGGGGGCTAGCGCAATCCAAGAGACCCAGTACTTC. Its translation is CAQGASAIQETQYF. J is TRBJ2-5 and V is TRBV2; 8 bases agree with TRBD1. Germline V gives CDR1 SNHLY, CDR2 FYNNEI. With V trimmed by 11 bases and J by 1 base, 9 bases remained unmatched. This CDR3 has 14 residues.

This chain connects TRBV13 to TRBJ2-7; TRBD1 matches 8 bases. The CDR3 has 15 amino acids. The junction had 9 bases not matched to a gene; V was cut back by 3 bases and J by 5 bases. CDR1 is PRHDT and CDR2 is FYEKMQ in the germline V gene (reference sequence). CDR3 DNA sequence: TGTGCCAGCAGCTTCAGAGACAGGGGTACCCACGAGCAGTACTTC. Protein sequence: CASSFRDRGTHEQYF.

The chain employs TRBV6-1 and TRBJ2-2; TRBD2 might be the D (6 bases). V was shortened by 6 bases and J by 9 bases, with 14 bases between the two germline ends. This CDR3 is 13 amino acids long. Germline CDR1 reads MNHNS; CDR2 reads SASEGT. CDR3 coding DNA: TGTGCCAGCAGCCGGGGACTCCCCAGGGAGCTGTTTTTT. Translation: CASSRGLPRELFF.

V gene TRBV5-3 combines with J gene TRBJ1-5, with D maybe TRBD1 (6 bases). TRBV5-3 is sorted into the ORF group, with uncertain function. Trimming stripped 1 base from V and 5 bases from J, with 16 bases between. The CDR3 consists of 16 residues. CDR3 DNA sequence: TGTGCCAGAAGCTTGAATATGGGAAGGGGGGATCAGCCCCAGCATTTT. This codes for CARSLNMGRGDQPQHF.

CDR3 bases: TGTGCCAGCAGTTTCTACCGGGTCGCGGGGAGCACAGATACGCAGTATTTT. Protein: CASSFYRVAGSTDTQYF. The V gene is TRBV27, the J gene TRBJ2-3, with D perhaps TRBD2 (6 bases). Trimming cost V 3 bases and J 0 bases, with 16 bases left between them. This CDR3 has 17 amino acids. Germline CDR1 MNHEY, CDR2 SMNVEV (reference sequence).

The gene calls are TRBV28 and TRBJ1-2; D call uncertain. V lost 2 bases and J lost 6, with 13 bases in between. The germline V gene has CDR1 MDHEN and CDR2 SYDVKM. CDR3 length equals 14 residues. In DNA, the CDR3 is TGTGCCAGCAGTTTAAGAAATATAGGCCATGGCTACACCTTC. It encodes CASSLRNIGHGYTF.

The rearrangement joins TRBV30 to TRBJ2-7; D may be TRBD2 (6 bases). CDR1 is GTSNPN, CDR2 SVGIG, per germline (reference sequence). CDR3 length: 15 amino acids. V shed 1 base and J shed 1 base, with 14 bases lying between them. CDR3: CAWSGRLDHSYEQYF. The CDR3 DNA reads TGTGCCTGGAGTGGCCGACTAGATCATTCCTACGAGCAGTACTTC.

The count of this clone is one. The chain joins TRBV28 to TRBJ2-2; 7 bases align to TRBD2. CDR3 length equals 17 residues. After removal of 5 bases from V and 6 bases from J, the junction contained 15 bases not matched to a gene. Looked up from germline, CDR1 is MDHEN and CDR2 is SYDVKM. The CDR3: CASSPKMGGLIAGELFF. The DNA for the CDR3 is TGTGCCAGCAGTCCCAAAATGGGGGGACTAATCGCCGGGGAGCTGTTTTTT.

The chain combines TRBV28 with TRBJ2-7; the match to TRBD1 covers 8 bases. The CDR3 length is 14 residues. J lost 3 bases, V lost 5 bases, and 6 bases had no gene match. Germline loops: CDR1 MDHEN, CDR2 SYDVKM. CDR3 protein: CASSAGTGGYEQYF. The CDR3 region has the DNA TGTGCCAGCAGTGCCGGGACAGGAGGCTACGAGCAGTACTTC.

The V gene is TRBV19, the J gene TRBJ1-5; D unresolved. V was shortened by 1 base and J by 0 bases, with 7 bases between the two germline ends. CDR1 LNHDA and CDR2 SQIVND come from the germline V gene (reference sequence). The CDR3 has 15 amino acids. This CDR3 is CASSIARYSNQPQHF. The DNA for the CDR3 is TGTGCCAGTAGTATAGCCAGGTATAGCAATCAGCCCCAGCATTTT.

In the case of this clone: The junction departs from germline at one end; a sequencing error may be responsible. The rearrangement joins TRBV19 to TRBJ2-7; no firm D call. Per germline, CDR1 LNHDA and CDR2 SQIVND (reference sequence). The CDR3 is made up of 12 amino acids. The CDR3 region is CASSMGPYVQYF. The CDR3 coding sequence is TGTGCCAGTAGTATGGGTCCCTACGTGCAGTACTTC.

V usage is TRBV2 and J usage is TRBJ2-7; D remains unclear. The CDR3 runs 13 residues. Germline CDR1 SNHLY, CDR2 FYNNEI. The germline V and J ends were trimmed by 3 bases and 0 bases, with 6 bases remaining between them. The CDR3 is CASSDRVSYEQYF. As DNA, the CDR3 is TGTGCCAGCAGTGATCGGGTCTCCTACGAGCAGTACTTC.

The chain links TRBV6-1 to TRBJ2-7, with D possibly being TRBD1 or TRBD2 (6 bases each). The CDR3 contains 15 residues. Germline values: CDR1 MNHNS, CDR2 SASEGT. V lost 0 bases, J lost 5 bases, and 14 bases lay in between. The CDR3, as DNA: TGTGCCAGCAGTGAAGCCAGCAGGGGAGGTCACGAGCAGTACTTC. Its translation: CASSEASRGGHEQYF.

The V gene is TRBV28, the J gene TRBJ1-2, with D maybe TRBD1 (6 bases). Germline-derived CDR1 and CDR2 are MDHEN and SYDVKM. The V gene lost 5 bases and the J gene lost 2 bases, with 15 bases spanning the gap. The CDR3 extends over 15 amino acids. The CDR3 region is CASSPPGAANYGYTF. As DNA, the CDR3 is TGTGCCAGCAGTCCCCCGGGGGCCGCCAACTATGGCTACACCTTC.

CDR3 sequence reads: CASSTDTANEKLFF. In DNA form, the CDR3 reads TGTGCCAGCAGCACCGACACGGCTAATGAAAAACTGTTTTTT. The chain recombines TRBV13 with TRBJ1-4, with D unresolved. Deletions cut 5 bases from V and 3 bases from J, with 10 bases between. There are 14 residues in the CDR3. Germline CDR1 PRHDT, CDR2 FYEKMQ (reference sequence).

This clone appeared a few times. The chain couples TRBV30 to TRBJ1-1; D unclear. V shed 2 bases and J shed 7 bases, with 14 bases lying between them. This CDR3 spans 13 amino acids. Germline V gene sequence: CDR1 GTSNPN, CDR2 SVGIG (reference sequence). The CDR3 DNA is TGTGCCTGGAGTAAACAGCTTGAATTTGAAGCTTTCTTT. This sequence encodes CAWSKQLEFEAFF.

The chain joins TRBV13 to TRBJ2-7; D gene unclear. The V end was cut by 5 bases, the J end by 2 bases, with 13 bases between. This CDR3 contains 14 residues. Germline-derived CDR1 and CDR2 are PRHDT and FYEKMQ (reference sequence). DNA for the CDR3: TGTGCCAGCAGCGACGACGGAACCCCCTACGAGCAGTACTTC. Amino acid sequence: CASSDDGTPYEQYF.

The genes are TRBV19 and TRBJ2-1; TRBD2 aligns across 12 bases. V lost 6 bases and J lost 7; bases outside the gene matches: 7. CDR3 length: 15 residues. Germline values: CDR1 LNHDA, CDR2 SQIVND (reference sequence). CDR3 nucleotides: TGTGCCAGTAGCTTACTAGCGGGAGGTGTAAATGAGCAGTTCTTC. Encoded protein: CASSLLAGGVNEQFF.

J is TRBJ2-3 and V is TRBV5-4, with a weak D call TRBD2 (5 bases). Per germline, CDR1 SGHNT and CDR2 YYREEE (reference sequence). The CDR3 loop spans 15 amino acids. V shed 1 base and J shed 2 bases, with 11 bases lying between them. In nucleotides, the CDR3 is TGTGCCAGCAGCTTGTGGCGGGTGAACACAGATACGCAGTATTTT. It yields the protein CASSLWRVNTDTQYF. The variable domain in full, with the rest retrieved from reference TRBV5-4 and TRBJ2-3, is ETGVTQSPTHLIKTRGQQVTLRCSSQSGHNTVSWYQQALGQGPQFIFQYYREEENGRGNFPPRFSGLQFPNYSSELNVNALELDDSALYLCASSLWRVNTDTQYFGPGTRLTVL.

The chain couples TRBV7-8 to TRBJ1-2; perhaps TRBD1 as D (5 bases). CDR3 length: 12 residues. The ends were cut back, 5 bases at V and 4 bases at J, with 8 bases in the middle. The germline gives CDR1 SGHVS, CDR2 FQNEAQ. CDR3 bases: TGTGCCAGCAGCCCCGGGACCTATGGCTACACCTTC. Translating it yields CASSPGTYGYTF.

V is TRBV7-2 and J is TRBJ2-3, with TRBD2 as a possible D gene (5 bases). This CDR3 comprises 17 residues. In germline, CDR1 is SGHTA, CDR2 FQGNSA. With 0 bases removed from V and 6 bases from J, the gap between germline ends came to 19 bases. CDR3 region: CASSLARSGSNPDTQYF. CDR3 sequence (DNA): TGTGCCAGCAGCTTAGCACGATCGGGGTCGAACCCGGATACGCAGTATTTT. The variable domain in full, completed from reference TRBV7-2 and TRBJ2-3, reads GAGVSQSPSNKVTEKGKDVELRCDPISGHTALYWYRQSLGQGLEFLIYFQGNSAPDKSGLPSDRFSAERTGGSVSTLTIQRTQQEDSAVYLCASSLARSGSNPDTQYFGPGTRLTVL.

This chain uses TRBV28 with TRBJ2-5; possibly TRBD1 for D (6 bases). Trimming pared 7 bases from V and 0 bases from J, leaving 18 bases between. This CDR3 comprises 16 residues. Looked up from germline, CDR1 is MDHEN and CDR2 is SYDVKM. The CDR3 reads CASNPTSRGYQETQYF. CDR3 in DNA: TGTGCCAGCAACCCGACGTCGAGGGGGTACCAAGAGACCCAGTACTTC.

The chain has TRBV6-1 and TRBJ2-1, with 12 bases lining up with TRBD2. V gave up 2 bases and J gave up 9 bases; unmatched junction bases: 23. This CDR3 is built from 21 residues. The V gene's germline CDR1 is MNHNS and CDR2 SASEGT. The CDR3 here is CASSERGPGQATSGRYVEQFF. The CDR3 bases are TGTGCCAGCAGTGAAAGGGGACCGGGACAGGCAACTAGCGGGAGGTACGTTGAGCAGTTCTTC.

This clone was picked up a small number of times. The rearrangement uses TRBV5-4 and TRBJ2-3; 10 nucleotides line up with TRBD2. Germline values: CDR1 SGHNT, CDR2 YYREEE (reference sequence). This CDR3 is built from 19 residues. V was pared by 4 bases and J by 1 base, with 15 bases of the junction left unmatched. The CDR3 spells CASSRETQDLAGGTDTQYF. The CDR3 DNA sequence: TGTGCCAGCAGCCGAGAGACCCAAGACCTAGCGGGGGGCACAGATACGCAGTATTTT.

V gene TRBV19 combines with J gene TRBJ2-7; maybe TRBD2 (5 bases). The V end lost 3 bases, the J end lost 3 bases, and 12 bases lay between the germline ends. The CDR3 spans 14 residues. Germline-derived CDR1 and CDR2 are LNHDA and SQIVND (reference sequence). CDR3 nucleotide sequence: TGTGCCAGTAGTATCCGGGGAACACACTACGAGCAGTACTTC. Amino acid sequence: CASSIRGTHYEQYF.

The chain uses TRBV7-9 and TRBJ2-3; D call uncertain. The CDR3 is 17 residues long. CDR1 and CDR2 (germline): SEHNR, FQNEAQ (reference sequence). V was pared by 1 base and J by 3 bases, with 17 bases between. Written as DNA, the CDR3 is TGTGCCAGCAGCTTAGGGGTCACACCAGAATGGACAGATACGCAGTATTTT. Its translation: CASSLGVTPEWTDTQYF.

The chain is built from TRBV10-3 and TRBJ2-1; the match to TRBD1 covers 7 bases. After removal of 6 bases from V and 7 bases from J, the junction contained 3 bases not matched to a gene. Germline V gives CDR1 ENHRY, CDR2 SYGVKD. The CDR3 totals 12 residues. The CDR3, as DNA: TGTGCCATCAGCGAACAGGGGAATGAGCAGTTCTTC. Translating it yields CAISEQGNEQFF.